Described below is a single TCR beta chain sequence and its context. The sample originates from a study of blood T cell repertoires in COVID-19. Study summary: The samples span acute and convalescent COVID-19 from the United States, Italy and Spain.

Clones were sequenced by immunoSEQ multiplex PCR, and TCRdb holds only the in-frame ones, with some missing. The sample has 200,000 or so clones, about 87% seen once. The clonotype originates from a woman aged 25 to 39 who had recovered from COVID-19. The sample comprised PBMCs or T cells enriched from blood (not recorded which).

Written as DNA, the CDR3 is TGCGCCAGCAGCTTTGGACAGGGTACCCACAATGAGCAGTTCTTC. This encodes CASSFGQGTHNEQFF. The rearrangement joins TRBV5-1 to TRBJ2-1; 8 positions match TRBD1. V lost 2 bases, J lost 5 bases, and 6 bases stayed unmatched. The CDR3 loop spans 15 amino acids. The germline V gene has CDR1 SGHRS and CDR2 YFSETQ.